This TCR beta chain was obtained from a study of blood T cells in healthy people across ages. Study in general: Capture via template switching afforded approximately one barcoded beta molecule per two T cells.

With respect to this clonotype: Relative to the germline gene, one junction end is altered; a read error may explain this.

Through a sample-barcoded 5' primer and a J-beta primer mix, a second PCR was run for roughly 6 to 12 cycles. TCRdb processed the 5' RACE reads anew with MiXCR; each CDR3 protein has one entry. Of 1.5 million to 2 million distinct CDR3 sequences listed, 30% to 40% were seen once; the top ten hold around 11%. Germline-derived CDR1 and CDR2 are SGHRS and YFSETQ. The length of the CDR3 is 15 residues. The chain has TRBV5-1 and TRBJ2-3; the D is unclear. Sequenced input: blood. This receptor was taken from a woman aged 25 to 39 in good health. CDR3 sequence: CASSLEGARTDPQYF. CDR3 DNA sequence: TGCGCCAGCAGCTTGGAGGGCGCCCGCACAGATCCGCAGTATTTT.